This TCR beta chain came from a study of OX40 agonist ivuxolimab in advanced cancers. Study-wide results and limits: Circulating CD4+ and CD8+ T cells showed clonal expansion by week 6 at 0.1 to 3.0 mg/kg. Among the lowest peripheral clonal expansion occurred in 0.1-3.0 mg/kg partial responders. On average, CD8+ T cells had more expanded clones than CD4+.

Using immunoSEQ multiplex PCR, the repertoire was profiled, and TCRdb retains in-frame clones only, with some absent. The top ten hold roughly 1.6% of the sample, which has 96,000 or so clones, about nine tenths seen once. This CDR3 has 12 amino acids. The germline gives CDR1 MGHDK, CDR2 SYGVNS. V was cut by 9 bases and J by 9 bases, with 17 bases left in between. The table lists this clone with a few counts. Its specificity is not known. Samples of blood were obtained at baseline, on cycle 4 day 1, and on cycle 7 day 1. The sample was CD4+ or CD8+ T cells sorted from blood, taken in a trial of the OX40 agonist ivuxolimab. The TCR sequence derives from an adult with an advanced solid tumor such as melanoma, head and neck, liver or kidney cancer. This chain joins TRBV25-1 and TRBJ1-1, with a possible D match to TRBD1 (6 bases). Here the CDR3 DNA reads TGTGCCAGTCGTCTCAATACAGGGAAAGCTTTCTTT. The encoded protein is CASRLNTGKAFF.